A single sample gave rise to the 29 T cell receptor beta chains below, sequenced in a study of control samples from healthy donors and cancer patients. Some clones are missing from TCRdb's copy, which holds only in-frame ones; the method was immunoSEQ multiplex PCR. The sample yields about 150,000 clones, just under 95% seen once. The sample comprised PBMCs. All receptors come from a man in his fifties or sixties with colorectal cancer.

The chain recombines TRBV5-1 with TRBJ1-1; 7 bases agree with TRBD1. CDR1 and CDR2 from the germline V gene are SGHRS and YFSETQ. The CDR3 is 14 amino acids. Unmatched junction bases numbered 8, after V lost 5 bases and J lost 4 bases. CDR3: CASSPPNRGTEAFF. CDR3 bases: TGCGCCAGCAGTCCGCCAAACAGGGGCACTGAAGCTTTCTTT.

A single count supports this clone. CDR3 sequence (DNA): TGTGCCAGCAGCCGTGGGACAGGGGCGTTCACAGATACGCAGTATTTT. Translated, it gives CASSRGTGAFTDTQYF. The chain employs TRBV3-1 (or the pseudogene TRBV3-2) and TRBJ2-3, with 10 nucleotides matching TRBD1. J lost 2 bases, V lost 4 bases, and 6 bases had no gene match. The CDR3 has 16 residues. In germline, CDR1 is LGHDT, CDR2 YNNKEL (reference sequence).

The CDR3 protein is CASSEAQGGRPDTQYF. The CDR3 DNA reads as TGTGCCAGCAGTGAAGCTCAAGGGGGGCGGCCAGATACGCAGTATTTT. The chain recombines TRBV6-1 with TRBJ2-3; D tentatively fits TRBD1 or TRBD2 (6 bases each). This CDR3 region has 16 residues. CDR1 is MNHNS and CDR2 is SASEGT in the germline V gene. Trimming took off 0 bases at V and 4 bases at J, with 14 bases between the two ends.

Note on this clone: One end of the junction is discordant with germline, which a read error may explain. The rearrangement links TRBV12-3 or TRBV12-4 to TRBJ2-3; D is possibly TRBD2 (6 bases). CDR3 length equals 12 residues. This chain's CDR3 is CASSETRRDCSF. For the CDR3, the DNA is TGTGCCAGCAGTGAAACTCGCCGGGACTGCTCGTTT.

Only one count was recorded for this clone. The chain joins TRBV5-1 to TRBJ2-7, with 9 nucleotides matching TRBD1. V lost 4 bases to trimming and J lost 2 bases; unmatched junction nucleotides: 1. Germline V gene sequence: CDR1 SGHRS, CDR2 YFSETQ. The length of the CDR3 is 13 residues. The CDR3 DNA reads as TGCGCCAGCAGCCGGGACAGGGCCTACGAGCAGTACTTC. Residues: CASSRDRAYEQYF.

The chain is built from TRBV6-5 and TRBJ2-7; TRBD1 agrees at 8 bases. Trimming took 5 bases from V and 3 from J; bases not matched to a gene: 6. The CDR3 has 14 amino acids. CDR1 and CDR2 from the germline V gene are MNHEY and SVGAGI. The CDR3 protein is CASSQTGEGYEQYF. DNA for the CDR3: TGTGCCAGCAGTCAGACAGGGGAAGGCTACGAGCAGTACTTC.

The chain combines TRBV6-5 with TRBJ2-7, with 9 bases lining up with TRBD1. This CDR3 comprises 14 residues. V shed 5 bases and J 4 bases; nucleotides not matched to a gene: 6. Germline CDR1 reads MNHEY; CDR2 reads SVGAGI. The DNA for the CDR3 is TGTGCCAGCAGTCAGGACAGGGGATTATACGAGCAGTACTTC. It yields the protein CASSQDRGLYEQYF.

This clone is a singleton in its sample. The V gene is TRBV7-2, the J gene TRBJ2-5, with TRBD1 matching 8 bases. Germline V gene sequence: CDR1 SGHTA, CDR2 FQGNSA. V shed 5 bases and J 7 bases; nucleotides not matched to a gene: 15. The CDR3 has 16 amino acids. CDR3 DNA sequence: TGTGCCAGCAGCCGCGCAGGGGGCGGCCAAGGAACGACCCAGTACTTC. Translated, it gives CASSRAGGGQGTTQYF.

This chain joins TRBV27 and TRBJ1-1; 9 positions agree with TRBD1. Germline CDR1 reads MNHEY; CDR2 reads SMNVEV (reference sequence). V lost 7 bases, J lost 3 bases, and 6 bases stayed unmatched. The CDR3 runs 14 residues. CDR3 coding DNA: TGTGCCAGCAAGAACAGGGGGCGGGACACTGAAGCTTTCTTT. The encoded protein is CASKNRGRDTEAFF.

V and J are TRBV5-1 and TRBJ2-1; TRBD2 matches at 9 bases. Unmatched junction bases numbered 6, after V lost 0 bases and J lost 2 bases. The germline gives CDR1 SGHRS, CDR2 YFSETQ. The CDR3 spans 17 residues. The CDR3 nucleotides are TGCGCCAGCAGCTTGGAGTTGCGGGGGGGCGCCTACAATGAGCAGTTCTTC. Amino acids: CASSLELRGGAYNEQFF. Variable domain in full (rest from reference TRBV5-1 and TRBJ2-1): KAGVTQTPRYLIKTRGQQVTLSCSPISGHRSVSWYQQTPGQGLQFLFEYFSETQRNKGNFPGRFSGRQFSNSRSEMNVSTLELGDSALYLCASSLELRGGAYNEQFFGPGTRLTVL.

The CDR3, as DNA: TGTGCCAGCAGCGTGACAGGGGGCTCGGACTATGGCTACACCTTC. It translates to CASSVTGGSDYGYTF. This chain uses TRBV28 with TRBJ1-2, with 10 nucleotides matching TRBD1. V shed 6 bases and J 3 bases; nucleotides not matched to a gene: 7. The CDR3 is 15 amino acids. Germline V gene data show CDR1 as MDHEN and CDR2 as SYDVKM.

The J gene is TRBJ1-1, the V gene TRBV5-1; 9 nucleotides align to TRBD1. The CDR3 loop spans 16 amino acids. CDR1 SGHRS and CDR2 YFSETQ come from the germline V gene. V lost 5 bases to trimming and J lost 0 bases; unmatched junction nucleotides: 8. The CDR3 loop reads CASSRQQGAVNTEAFF. The CDR3 region has the DNA TGCGCCAGCAGTCGACAACAGGGGGCGGTGAACACTGAAGCTTTCTTT.

The chain employs TRBV5-6 and TRBJ2-5, with 8 bases fitting TRBD1. CDR3 size: 14 residues. Germline V gene sequence: CDR1 SGHDT, CDR2 YYEEEE. V shed 4 bases, J shed 2 bases, and the junction held 4 bases outside the gene matches. In DNA, the CDR3 is TGTGCCAGCAGCCTCTACAGGGGGCAAGAGACCCAGTACTTC. Residues: CASSLYRGQETQYF.

V usage is TRBV6-5 and J usage is TRBJ2-3; D call uncertain. Germline CDR1 reads MNHEY; CDR2 reads SVGAGI. V gave up 0 bases and J gave up 1 base, with 8 bases separating them. The CDR3 contains 15 residues. The CDR3 is CASSYSRVGTDTQYF. For the CDR3, the DNA is TGTGCCAGCAGTTACTCAAGGGTGGGCACAGATACGCAGTATTTT.

The V gene is TRBV12-3 or TRBV12-4, the J gene TRBJ2-4; D may match TRBD1 or TRBD2 (5 bases each). Trimming took off 3 bases at V and 16 bases at J, with 16 bases between the two ends. This CDR3 comprises 12 residues. The CDR3 region is CASSFRPGPAYF. The CDR3 region has the DNA TGTGCCAGCAGTTTCCGACCGGGACCGGCTTACTTC.

The CDR3 DNA reads as TGTGCCAGCAGCGTAGATCGGGGGGGCCCCCACGAGCAGTACTTC. Amino acid sequence: CASSVDRGGPHEQYF. The rearrangement links TRBV9 to TRBJ2-7; 8 positions agree with TRBD2. There are 15 residues in the CDR3. The germline V gene has CDR1 SGDLS and CDR2 YYNGEE. With 0 bases clipped from V and 5 bases from J, the junction kept 7 bases outside the gene matches.

This chain connects TRBV9 to TRBJ2-2; 7 bases are shared with TRBD1. The junction had 8 bases not matched to a gene; V was cut back by 5 bases and J by 1 base. Germline loops: CDR1 SGDLS, CDR2 YYNGEE. The CDR3 loop spans 16 amino acids. The CDR3: CASSETGVGNTGELFF. CDR3 nucleotide sequence: TGTGCCAGCAGTGAAACAGGGGTGGGGAACACCGGGGAGCTGTTTTTT.

The CDR3 DNA follows: TGCGCCAGCAGCGGGAAGGACGGAGGGGGCACTGAAGCTTTCTTT. Translation gives CASSGKDGGGTEAFF. The rearrangement joins TRBV5-1 to TRBJ1-1, with D maybe TRBD1 (6 bases). V was shortened by 4 bases and J by 4 bases, with 17 bases between the two germline ends. Germline values: CDR1 SGHRS, CDR2 YFSETQ. This CDR3 comprises 15 residues.

The chain is built from TRBV30 and TRBJ2-6, with D unresolved. V dropped 4 bases and J dropped 1 base, with 11 bases sitting between them. CDR1 is GTSNPN, CDR2 SVGIG, per germline (reference sequence). CDR3 length equals 15 residues. The DNA for the CDR3 is TGTGCCTGGACCTCCCCCCGTTCTGGGGCCAACGTCCTGACTTTC. This encodes CAWTSPRSGANVLTF.

The J gene is TRBJ1-3, the V gene TRBV6-6, with 7 bases identical to TRBD1. The ends lost 4 bases at V and 0 bases at J; junction bases unmatched: 6. Germline V CDR1 and CDR2: MNHNY, SVGAGI (reference sequence). The CDR3 extends over 16 amino acids. The chain's CDR3 is CASSSVRGSSGNTIYF. The CDR3, as DNA: TGTGCCAGCAGTTCCGTCAGGGGGTCCTCTGGAAACACCATATATTTT.

Comment on this clone: This sample includes further DNA sequences coding for the same CDR3. The chain couples TRBV4-2 to TRBJ1-1; D is unclear. Trimming took off 0 bases at V and 1 base at J, with 6 bases between the two ends. This CDR3 is 14 amino acids long. CDR1 is LGHNA, CDR2 YNFKEQ, per germline. The CDR3 here is CASSQEGRNTEAFF. CDR3 nucleotides: TGTGCCAGCAGCCAAGAGGGCAGGAACACTGAAGCTTTCTTT.

This chain uses TRBV29-1 with TRBJ1-2, with no clear D. The CDR3 totals 12 residues. Germline V gives CDR1 SQVTM, CDR2 ANQGSEA. V lost 6 bases and J lost 4, with 12 bases in between. The CDR3 DNA reads as TGCAGCGTGGCTGACACGGTCTATGGCTACACCTTC. It is translated as CSVADTVYGYTF.

The chain is built from TRBV2 and TRBJ1-1; 9 bases agree with TRBD1. Per the germline V gene, CDR1 is SNHLY and CDR2 is FYNNEI. The trim removed 7 bases at V and 5 bases at J, leaving 11 bases unmatched. This CDR3 comprises 15 residues. Here the CDR3 DNA reads TGTGCCAGCACTACCAGACAGGGGGGAGGGACTGAAGCTTTCTTT. It codes for CASTTRQGGGTEAFF.

The chain links TRBV28 to TRBJ1-5; D call uncertain. The CDR3 spans 18 residues. The ends were cut back, 3 bases at V and 1 base at J, with 19 bases in the middle. Looked up from germline, CDR1 is MDHEN and CDR2 is SYDVKM. The CDR3, as DNA: TGTGCCAGCAGTTTGAGGGCAGGCAACTGGGGAAGCAATCAGCCCCAGCATTTT. It encodes CASSLRAGNWGSNQPQHF.

This chain joins TRBV29-1 and TRBJ1-1; D is undetermined. Germline CDR1 and CDR2: SQVTM and ANQGSEA. Trimming took off 5 bases at V and 0 bases at J, with 7 bases between the two ends. The CDR3 totals 12 residues. The CDR3 region is CSVSGLNTEAFF. The CDR3 coding sequence is TGCAGCGTTTCAGGACTGAACACTGAAGCTTTCTTT. The complete variable domain, with remaining parts taken from reference TRBV29-1 and TRBJ1-1, reads SAVISQKPSRDICQRGTSLTIQCQVDSQVTMMFWYRQQPGQSLTLIATANQGSEATYESGFVIDKFPISRPNLTFSTLTVSNMSPEDSSIYLCSVSGLNTEAFFGQGTRLTVV.

CDR3 region: CASSRRQGRAPKRSSNGYTF. The CDR3 nucleotides are TGTGCCAGCAGCCGGAGGCAAGGCCGGGCCCCAAAGAGGAGTAGCAATGGCTACACCTTC. J is TRBJ1-2 and V is TRBV3-1 (or the pseudogene TRBV3-2); no firm D call. The CDR3 loop spans 20 amino acids. Germline CDR1 reads LGHDT; CDR2 reads YNNKEL (reference sequence). V lost 4 bases and J 6 bases, leaving 33 bases between the germline ends.

The rearrangement links TRBV27 to TRBJ2-1, with D perhaps given as TRBD1 or TRBD2 (5 bases each). Germline V gene sequence: CDR1 MNHEY, CDR2 SMNVEV (reference sequence). The CDR3 has 18 amino acids. V lost 3 bases and J 5 bases, leaving 23 bases between the germline ends. CDR3 sequence (DNA): TGTGCCAGCAGTTTCTTCCTCGTACCGGGACCCACAAACAATGAGCAGTTCTTC. Translation: CASSFFLVPGPTNNEQFF.

The V call is TRBV5-5, the J call TRBJ1-1, with TRBD1 identical over 8 bases. Per the germline V gene, CDR1 is SGHKS and CDR2 is YYEKEE (reference sequence). The CDR3 covers 14 residues. Germline trimming cut 0 bases from V and 5 bases from J; bases unmatched to any gene: 3. CDR3 protein: CASSLDRGLTEAFF. The CDR3 region has the DNA TGTGCCAGCAGCTTGGACAGGGGGTTAACTGAAGCTTTCTTT.

The chain joins TRBV6-5 to TRBJ2-3; TRBD2 matches 11 bases. Per germline, CDR1 MNHEY and CDR2 SVGAGI. After removal of 6 bases from V and 5 bases from J, the junction contained 4 bases not matched to a gene. The CDR3 is made up of 14 amino acids. CDR3 in DNA: TGTGCCAGCAGAATAGCGGGGGGGCAAGATACGCAGTATTTT. Protein product: CASRIAGGQDTQYF.